Each of the 8 T cell receptor beta chains below was sequenced from the same sample in a study of blood T cell repertoires in COVID-19. The repertoire was sequenced with immunoSEQ multiplex PCR; TCRdb's copy has only in-frame clones and lacks some. Among some 190,000 clones, about 88% were seen once, and the ten largest hold around 4.9%. Material for sequencing was peripheral blood. The receptors were gathered from a woman of 80 years or more with acute or convalescent COVID-19.

The CDR3 region has the DNA TGCGCCAGCAGTCAGCGGGAGGGCACAGATACGCAGTATTTT. Translating gives CASSQREGTDTQYF. V gene TRBV5-1 combines with J gene TRBJ2-3; 9 positions agree with TRBD2. The CDR3 totals 14 residues. Germline V CDR1 and CDR2: SGHRS, YFSETQ. J was trimmed by 1 base and V by 5 bases; bases with no gene match: 2. The entire variable domain, with the rest obtained from reference TRBV5-1 and TRBJ2-3, is as follows: KAGVTQTPRYLIKTRGQQVTLSCSPISGHRSVSWYQQTPGQGLQFLFEYFSETQRNKGNFPGRFSGRQFSNSRSEMNVSTLELGDSALYLCASSQREGTDTQYFGPGTRLTVL.

The genes are TRBV5-6 and TRBJ2-2; TRBD1 aligns across 10 bases. J lost 3 bases, V lost 4 bases, and 6 bases had no gene match. CDR3 length: 16 residues. Germline V gives CDR1 SGHDT, CDR2 YYEEEE. Written as DNA, the CDR3 is TGTGCCAGCAGCCGACAGGGGGCGTTAGACACCGGGGAGCTGTTTTTT. Protein: CASSRQGALDTGELFF. The complete variable domain, with remaining parts taken from reference TRBV5-6 and TRBJ2-2, reads DAGVTQSPTHLIKTRGQQVTLRCSPKSGHDTVSWYQQALGQGPQFIFQYYEEEERQRGNFPDRFSGHQFPNYSSELNVNALLLGDSALYLCASSRQGALDTGELFFGEGSRLTVL.

The CDR3 sequence: CASSLSGANTGELFF. CDR3 DNA sequence: TGTGCCAGCAGCCTAAGCGGGGCGAACACCGGGGAGCTGTTTTTT. This chain connects TRBV27 to TRBJ2-2; 7 bases map to TRBD2. From germline, CDR1 is MNHEY and CDR2 SMNVEV (reference sequence). CDR3 length equals 15 residues. Trimming at V came to 6 bases and at J to 0 bases, leaving 4 bases not matched to a gene.

The chain uses TRBV12-3 or TRBV12-4 and TRBJ1-5; D is unclear. The CDR3 has 13 amino acids. With 3 bases removed from V and 3 bases from J, the gap between germline ends came to 6 bases. CDR3 coding DNA: TGTGCCAGCAGTTTCAGTTTCAATCAGCCCCAGCATTTT. It encodes CASSFSFNQPQHF.

J is TRBJ2-1 and V is TRBV29-1, with D possibly TRBD1 on 5 matching bases. Germline CDR1 SQVTM, CDR2 ANQGSEA. CDR3 size: 15 residues. Trimming took off 0 bases at V and 5 bases at J, with 14 bases between the two ends. Here the CDR3 reads CSVEDLMAGNNEQFF. The CDR3 DNA is TGCAGCGTTGAAGATCTAATGGCAGGGAACAATGAGCAGTTCTTC.

The J gene is TRBJ2-1, the V gene TRBV7-9; TRBD2 agrees at 9 bases. Germline lookup yields CDR1 SEHNR and CDR2 FQNEAQ (reference sequence). The ends lost 4 bases at V and 4 bases at J; junction bases unmatched: 5. The CDR3 is 15 residues long. CDR3 coding DNA: TGTGCCAGCAGCTCCCCGGGACTAGCTTACAATGAGCAGTTCTTC. It encodes CASSSPGLAYNEQFF.

The V and J genes are TRBV7-2 and TRBJ2-5, with unresolved D. The CDR3 has 12 residues. The V and J ends lost 6 bases and 2 bases respectively, with 7 bases between them. Germline V gives CDR1 SGHTA, CDR2 FQGNSA. This CDR3 reads CASRLRQETQYF. The CDR3 nucleotides are TGTGCCAGCAGATTGCGACAAGAGACCCAGTACTTC.

The J gene is TRBJ2-1, the V gene TRBV5-1, with D tentatively TRBD2 (6 bases). CDR1 SGHRS and CDR2 YFSETQ come from the germline V gene. Trimming removed 7 bases from V and 0 bases from J, with 14 bases in between. The CDR3 contains 15 residues. This CDR3 reads CASSPTGSSYNEQFF. CDR3 sequence (DNA): TGCGCCAGCTCGCCCACCGGGAGCTCCTACAATGAGCAGTTCTTC. Combining the CDR3 with reference TRBV5-1 and TRBJ2-1 gives the whole variable domain KAGVTQTPRYLIKTRGQQVTLSCSPISGHRSVSWYQQTPGQGLQFLFEYFSETQRNKGNFPGRFSGRQFSNSRSEMNVSTLELGDSALYLCASSPTGSSYNEQFFGPGTRLTVL.